This TCR beta chain was sequenced in a study of a mutant IDH1 vaccine in newly diagnosed glioma. Study details: Vaccinations were initiated 4-6 weeks following radiotherapy alone, or were given together with temozolomide cycles.

Produced via immunoSEQ multiplex PCR; TCRdb's table is partial and in-frame only. The sample carries over 45,000 clones, 70% to 80% recorded once. In its sample, this clone was seen once. The target antigen is unknown. Regarding time point: week 35, safety follow-up. A single vaccine dose contained 300 ug of mutant IDH1 20-mer peptide, and topical imiquimod was used with it. Patients carried new grade 3 or 4 IDH1-mutant astrocytomas lacking nuclear ATRX. Study outcomes and limitations: Among top peripheral T cell clonotypes, changes seemed unrelated to pseudoprogression.

The CDR3 is 16 residues long. J gave up 5 bases and V 0 bases, and 7 bases lay outside the gene matches. Germline V gives CDR1 SEHNR, CDR2 FQNEAQ (reference sequence). The sequencing used PBMCs, collected from a glioma patient whose treatment included an IDH1 peptide vaccine. The receptor was isolated from a man aged 40-49 years with glioma. The rearrangement links TRBV7-9 to TRBJ1-1, with 9 bases aligning to TRBD1. This CDR3 reads CASSLAGRDRVTEAFF. The DNA of the CDR3 is TGTGCCAGCAGCTTAGCGGGGAGGGACAGGGTAACTGAAGCTTTCTTT.